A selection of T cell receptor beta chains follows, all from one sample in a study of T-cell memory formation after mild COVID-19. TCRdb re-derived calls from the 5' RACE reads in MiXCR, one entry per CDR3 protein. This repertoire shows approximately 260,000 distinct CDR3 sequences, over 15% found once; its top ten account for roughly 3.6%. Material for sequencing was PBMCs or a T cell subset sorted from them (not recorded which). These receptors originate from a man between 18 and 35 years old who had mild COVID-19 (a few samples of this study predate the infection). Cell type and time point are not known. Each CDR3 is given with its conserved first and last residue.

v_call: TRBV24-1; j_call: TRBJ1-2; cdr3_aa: CATSDLQGASGYTF
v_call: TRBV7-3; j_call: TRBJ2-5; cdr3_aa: CASSLTGRIRGETQYF
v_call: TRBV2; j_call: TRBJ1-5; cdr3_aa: CASSRLGEVGQPQHF
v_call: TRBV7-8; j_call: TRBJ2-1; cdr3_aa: CASSLGGRGAFNEQFF
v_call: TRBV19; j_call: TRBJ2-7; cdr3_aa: CASSMLAVSYEQYF
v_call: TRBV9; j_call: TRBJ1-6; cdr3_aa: CASSVGWNSSPLHF
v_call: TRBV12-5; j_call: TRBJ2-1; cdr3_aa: CASGLESSYNEQFF
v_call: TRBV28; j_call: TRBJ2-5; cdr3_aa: CASKGQGLAQYF
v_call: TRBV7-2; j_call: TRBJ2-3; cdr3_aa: CASSPQIPVLDTQYF
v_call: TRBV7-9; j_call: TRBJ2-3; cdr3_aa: CASSPSVYTQYF
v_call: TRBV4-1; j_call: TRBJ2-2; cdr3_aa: CASSQDLARWRKDDAGELFF
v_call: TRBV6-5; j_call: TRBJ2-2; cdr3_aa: CASTLNRGTGELFF
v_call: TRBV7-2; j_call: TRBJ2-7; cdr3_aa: CASSLSGDPYEQYF
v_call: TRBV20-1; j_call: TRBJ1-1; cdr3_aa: CSARTGGHTEAFF
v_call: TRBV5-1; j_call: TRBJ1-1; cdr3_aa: CASSLGVGMGTEAFF
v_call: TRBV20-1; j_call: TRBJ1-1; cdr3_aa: CSARDFGGTEAFF
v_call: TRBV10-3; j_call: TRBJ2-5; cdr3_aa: CAIESSTAGTQYF
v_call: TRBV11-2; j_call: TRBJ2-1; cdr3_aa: CASRAAASYNEQFF
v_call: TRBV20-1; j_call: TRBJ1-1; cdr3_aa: CSATRGRDIEAFF
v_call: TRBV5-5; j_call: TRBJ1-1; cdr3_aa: CASSLVGGAGEAFF
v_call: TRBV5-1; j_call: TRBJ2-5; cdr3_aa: CASGGLAGQETQYF
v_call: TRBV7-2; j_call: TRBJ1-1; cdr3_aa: CASSLWRQANTEAFF
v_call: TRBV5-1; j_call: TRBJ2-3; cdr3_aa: CASSLARLAGGTDTQYF
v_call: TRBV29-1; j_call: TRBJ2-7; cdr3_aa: CSAGGQGGLYEQYF
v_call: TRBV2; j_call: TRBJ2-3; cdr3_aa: CASRERADTQYF
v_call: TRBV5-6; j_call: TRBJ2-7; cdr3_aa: CASSFLGGLKSYEQYF
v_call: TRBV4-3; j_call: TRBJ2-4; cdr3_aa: CASSQDPGPVVAKNIQYF
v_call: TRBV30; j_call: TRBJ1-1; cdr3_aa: CARREGEHTEAFF
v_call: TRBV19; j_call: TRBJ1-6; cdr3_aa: CASSRDLPSGNSPLHF
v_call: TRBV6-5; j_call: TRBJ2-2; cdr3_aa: CASSYSRAGELFF
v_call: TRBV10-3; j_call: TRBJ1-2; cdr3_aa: CAIRETGTVHGYTF
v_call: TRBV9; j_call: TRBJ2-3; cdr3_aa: CASSVSPPDTQYF